One and the same sample provided the 27 T cell receptor beta chains below, sequenced in a study of tissue T cells after allogeneic stem cell transplantation (dated by TCRdb to between 2022 and 2023). Libraries came from the immunoSEQ multiplex PCR assay. Imported from immuneACCESS, the table was reduced by TCRdb to in-frame sequences with V and J called. These copies leave out some clones; in studies compared against another copy, an unresolved V gene accounts for under half, and the cause of the remainder is not known. A total of roughly 45,000 clones appear in this sample, roughly 73% of them only once. The top ten clonotypes cover roughly 0.7% of the sample. The sample consisted of sorted cells pooled from one or two spleens. These receptors came from a pool of C57BL/6 mice in good health.

A note on this clone: Mouse names are used for the genes. In the same sample, other DNA sequences code for this CDR3. The covered CDR3 bases are TGTGCCAGCGGTGATGACCGGGGGCAAGCTGAGCAGTTC. This sequence encodes CASGDDRGQAEQF. The full CDR3 sequence reads CASGDDRGQAEQFF. V usage is TRBV13-2 and J usage is TRBJ2-1; D might be TRBD1 or TRBD2, each matching 6 bases. Sequencing ends 1 residue short of the CDR3 end; the germline J gene provides the rest. Per the germline V gene, CDR1 is NNHNN and CDR2 is SYGAGS (reference sequence). The V and J ends lost 0 bases and 7 bases respectively, with 11 bases between them. There are 14 residues in the CDR3.

Concerning this clone itself: Genes here carry mouse names. The CDR3 end lies 1 residue beyond the end of the read and is filled in from the germline J gene. The V and J genes are TRBV19 and TRBJ2-5; the D gene is possibly TRBD1 (6 bases). Germline loops: CDR1 FNHDT, CDR2 SITEND (reference sequence). The CDR3 extends over 14 amino acids. V was clipped by 0 bases and J by 3 bases, with 8 bases between them. This CDR3 is CASSIGGQQDTQYF. The sequenced CDR3 bases are TGTGCCAGCAGTATAGGAGGACAGCAAGACACCCAGTAC.

Turning to this clone: The genes are named according to mouse. The CDR3 end falls 1 residue outside the read, so it is completed with the germline J gene. The J gene is TRBJ2-1, the V gene TRBV5; TRBD2 agrees at 10 bases. The junction had 7 bases not matched to a gene; V was cut back by 4 bases and J by 7 bases. CDR3 length equals 15 residues. Germline V gene data show CDR1 as LGHNA and CDR2 as YNLKQL (reference sequence). The CDR3 reads CASSPPTGGRAEQFF. The part of the CDR3 DNA that was read is TGTGCCAGCAGCCCCCCGACTGGGGGGCGGGCTGAGCAGTTC.

Notes on this clone: Genes and germline come from the mouse. The read is 1 residue too short to cover the CDR3 end, so that end is filled in from the germline J gene. The sample has other DNA sequences that encode this CDR3 too. The J gene is TRBJ2-7, the V gene TRBV13-2; TRBD2 matches at 12 bases. This CDR3 spans 15 amino acids. CDR1 is NNHNN, CDR2 SYGAGS, per germline (reference sequence). With V trimmed by 1 base and J by 4 bases, 3 bases remained unmatched. The chain's CDR3 is CASGDPGTGGYEQYF. The CDR3 DNA, read in part, is TGTGCCAGCGGTGATCCCGGGACTGGGGGGTATGAACAGTAC.

Regarding this clone: All gene names here are mouse names. The read terminates 1 residue ahead of where the CDR3 ends, so the germline J gene completes it. V and J are TRBV26 and TRBJ2-2; tentatively, D is TRBD1 (5 bases). V was trimmed by 4 bases and J by 0 bases, leaving 6 bases between them. The CDR3 has 14 residues. The germline V gene encodes CDR1 KGHPV and CDR2 FQNQEV (reference sequence). Incomplete CDR3 DNA: TGTGCCAGCAGTCCGACAGCAAACACCGGGCAGCTCTAC. Residues: CASSPTANTGQLY. The full CDR3 sequence reads CASSPTANTGQLYF. The full variable domain, completed using reference TRBV26 and TRBJ2-2, is NSKVIQTPRYLVKGQGQKAKMRCIPEKGHPVVFWYQQNKNNEFKFLINFQNQEVLQQIDMTEKRFSAECPSNSPCSLEIQSSEAGDSALYLCASSPTANTGQLYFGEGSKLTVL.

Of note for this clone: Gene names and germline match the mouse. The read ends 1 residue shy of where the CDR3 ends; the end is completed using the germline J gene. This sequence joins TRBV19 and TRBJ2-4, with 9 nucleotides matching TRBD1. Germline V gene sequence: CDR1 FNHDT, CDR2 SITEND (reference sequence). The CDR3 covers 15 residues. V gave up 0 bases and J gave up 7 bases; unmatched junction bases: 6. CDR3 DNA, as far as it was read: TGTGCCAGCAGTATAGTCCGGGACAGGGAGGACACCTTGTAC. Its protein is CASSIVRDREDTLY. The whole CDR3 sequence is CASSIVRDREDTLYF. The variable domain in full, with the rest retrieved from reference TRBV19 and TRBJ2-4, is GGIITQTPKFLIGQEGQKLTLKCQQNFNHDTMYWYRQDSGKGLRLIYYSITENDLQKGDLSEGYDASREKKSSFSLTVTSAQKNEMAVFLCASSIVRDREDTLYFGAGTRLSVL.

With regard to this clone: Mouse germline and gene names are used. Coverage ceases 1 residue before the CDR3 finishes, and the germline J gene fills in the end. Other DNA sequences in the sample encode the same CDR3. This sequence joins TRBV19 and TRBJ2-7; the D gene is possibly TRBD1 (5 bases). Germline V gene sequence: CDR1 FNHDT, CDR2 SITEND (reference sequence). The V gene lost 2 bases and the J gene lost 3 bases, with 6 bases spanning the gap. The CDR3 has 12 residues. The CDR3 sequence is CASSIDSYEQYF. Partial CDR3 DNA: TGTGCCAGCAGTATCGACAGCTATGAACAGTAC.

In regard to this clone: Germline and genes: mouse. The CDR3 extends 1 residue past the end of the read, so its final part is completed from the germline J gene. The chain carries TRBV20 and TRBJ2-4; no reliable D call. V was shortened by 6 bases and J by 0 bases, with 7 bases between the two germline ends. Germline V lookup: CDR1 GFQATS, CDR2 STVNSAI. The CDR3 runs 12 residues. CDR3 DNA (partial): TGTGGTGCAGGGTCTAGTCAAAACACCTTGTAC. The encoded protein is CGAGSSQNTLY. The entire CDR3 protein reads CGAGSSQNTLYF.

As regards this clone: The genes are named according to mouse. The sequenced CDR3 bases are TGTGCCAGCGGTGCGCTGGGGGGGCCTAGTGCAGAAACGCTGTAT. Protein sequence: CASGALGGPSAETLY. In full, the CDR3 is CASGALGGPSAETLYF. V gene TRBV13-2 combines with J gene TRBJ2-3; 10 nucleotides line up with TRBD2. The CDR3 goes on 1 residue after the read ends, and that part is filled in from the germline J gene. V gave up 3 bases and J gave up 0 bases; unmatched junction bases: 4. This CDR3 contains 16 residues. Germline loops: CDR1 NNHNN, CDR2 SYGAGS (reference sequence).

Comments on this clone: Genes and germline are mouse. The CDR3 end lies 1 residue beyond the end of the read and is filled in from the germline J gene. This sample also contains other DNA sequences that code for the same CDR3. The chain recombines TRBV3 with TRBJ2-5; TRBD2 might be the D (6 bases). The germline V gene encodes CDR1 SNHLY and CDR2 FYNGKV (reference sequence). V was clipped by 5 bases and J by 1 base, with 10 bases between them. The CDR3 extends over 14 amino acids. CDR3 residues: CASSPTGDQDTQYF. The CDR3 bases that were read are TGTGCCAGCAGCCCGACTGGAGACCAAGACACCCAGTAC.

A note on this clone: Mouse names are used for the genes. With the read ending 1 residue before the CDR3 end, the germline J gene is used to fill in that end. V is TRBV13-2 and J is TRBJ2-5; possibly TRBD1 or TRBD2 for D (5 bases each). The germline V gene encodes CDR1 NNHNN and CDR2 SYGAGS (reference sequence). This CDR3 is 15 amino acids long. V lost 0 bases and J lost 6, with 14 bases in between. This CDR3 is CASGDAAGEGDTQYF. The DNA read from the CDR3 is TGTGCCAGCGGTGATGCAGCGGGGGAAGGGGACACCCAGTAC.

On this clone itself: Any gene name here is a mouse gene name. The read halts 1 residue ahead of the CDR3 end, with the missing end drawn from the germline J gene. The gene calls are TRBV3 and TRBJ1-2, with D tentatively TRBD1 (5 bases). CDR1 SNHLY and CDR2 FYNGKV come from the germline V gene (reference sequence). The germline V and J ends were trimmed by 6 bases and 0 bases, with 11 bases remaining between them. The CDR3 extends over 14 amino acids. CDR3 loop: CASSGDGANSDYTF. The DNA read from the CDR3 is TGTGCCAGCAGTGGGGACGGGGCAAACTCCGACTACACC.

Details on this clone: The listed genes are named as in mouse. The read halts 1 residue ahead of the CDR3 end, with the missing end drawn from the germline J gene. V and J are TRBV13-1 and TRBJ1-6, with D possibly TRBD1 on 6 matching bases. TRBJ1-6 is sorted into the ORF group, with uncertain function. Germline V gives CDR1 NSHNY, CDR2 SYGAGN. The CDR3 has 14 amino acids. The V end lost 0 bases, the J end lost 7 bases, and 8 bases lay between the germline ends. The sequenced part of the CDR3 DNA is TGTGCCAGCAGTGATGCGGGACACAATTCGCCCCTCTAC. As protein: CASSDAGHNSPLY. The whole CDR3 sequence reads CASSDAGHNSPLYF.

With regard to this clone: Gene names denote mouse genes. The read finishes 1 residue shy of the CDR3 end, and the germline J gene is used to complete it. The gene calls are TRBV31 and TRBJ2-5; D possibly corresponds to TRBD1 (5 bases). Between the trimmed V and J ends, which lost 1 base and 0 bases, there was a span of 11 bases. This CDR3 has 15 amino acids. The germline V gene has CDR1 GKSSPN and CDR2 SITVG. CDR3 residues: CAWSPGRGNQDTQYF. The DNA read from the CDR3 is TGTGCCTGGAGTCCGGGTAGGGGTAACCAAGACACCCAGTAC. Drawing the rest from reference TRBV31 and TRBJ2-5, the complete variable domain is AQTIHQWPVAEIKAVGSPLSLGCTIKGKSSPNLYWYWQATGGTLQQLFYSITVGQVESVVQLNLSASRPKDDQFILSTEKLLLSHSGFYLCAWSPGRGNQDTQYFGPGTRLLVL.

To note about this clone: The germline and genes are mouse ones. The read ends 1 residue shy of where the CDR3 ends; the end is completed using the germline J gene. The V gene is TRBV1, the J gene TRBJ2-4; 8 bases match TRBD2. The CDR3 is made up of 17 amino acids. CDR1 NSQYPW and CDR2 LRSPGD come from the germline V gene (reference sequence). With 0 bases clipped from V and 0 bases from J, the junction kept 5 bases outside the gene matches. CDR3 DNA (partial): TGCACCTGCAGTGCAGATCTAGGGGGGGCTAGTCAAAACACCTTGTAC. Amino acids: CTCSADLGGASQNTLY. The complete CDR3 sequence is CTCSADLGGASQNTLYF.

As regards this clone: Gene and germline names: mouse. The read comes to an end 1 residue before the CDR3 does, leaving the germline J gene to fill in the end. The chain combines TRBV3 with TRBJ1-3; TRBD1 agrees at 7 bases. This CDR3 has 14 residues. The germline gives CDR1 SNHLY, CDR2 FYNGKV (reference sequence). V shed 2 bases and J 2 bases; nucleotides not matched to a gene: 0. The covered CDR3 bases are TGTGCCAGCAGCTTAACAGGGGCTGGAAATACGCTCTAT. It yields the protein CASSLTGAGNTLY. From start to end, the CDR3 is CASSLTGAGNTLYF.

Turning to this clone: Gene names are the mouse ones. The CDR3 loop is CAWTGNERLFF. Partial CDR3 DNA: TGTGCCTGGACAGGGAACGAAAGATTATTT. The chain has TRBV31 and TRBJ1-4; D is possibly TRBD1 (5 bases). The read gets to within 1 residue of the CDR3 end, and the germline J gene fills in the rest. CDR1 is GKSSPN and CDR2 is SITVG in the germline V gene. V was clipped by 4 bases and J by 5 bases, with 5 bases between them. The CDR3 consists of 11 residues.

To note about this clone: The genes are named according to mouse. The read gets to within 1 residue of the CDR3 end, and the germline J gene fills in the rest. The V call is TRBV16, the J call TRBJ1-1; possible D gene TRBD1, 5 bases. V lost 4 bases to trimming and J lost 5 bases, with 8 bases between them. The CDR3 is 12 amino acids. Germline V gene lookup returns CDR1 SGHSA and CDR2 FRNQAP. The DNA read from the CDR3 is TGTGCAAGCAGCTCAGGACAAACAGAAGTCTTC. As protein: CASSSGQTEVF. From start to end, the CDR3 is CASSSGQTEVFF.

About this clone: Mouse germline and gene names are used. The read gets to within 1 residue of the CDR3 end, and the germline J gene fills in the rest. This chain uses TRBV16 with TRBJ2-4; TRBD2 matches at 10 bases. Germline-derived CDR1 and CDR2 are SGHSA and FRNQAP. The CDR3 totals 17 residues. The ends lost 0 bases at V and 3 bases at J; junction bases unmatched: 6. CDR3 protein: CASSLEAGGAHQNTLYF. The CDR3 DNA, read in part, is TGTGCAAGCAGCTTAGAGGCTGGGGGGGCGCACCAAAACACCTTGTAC.

Notes on this clone: Gene names denote mouse genes. CDR3 in amino acids: CASSPGGADTQYF. The sequenced part of the CDR3 DNA is TGTGCCAGCAGCCCTGGGGGGGCAGACACCCAGTAC. This chain joins TRBV4 and TRBJ2-5; 10 nucleotides line up with TRBD2. The read ends 1 residue early relative to the CDR3; the germline J gene fills the gap. Germline CDR1 LGHDT, CDR2 YNNKQL (reference sequence). V lost 5 bases to trimming and J lost 5 bases; unmatched junction nucleotides: 1. CDR3 length equals 13 residues. Based on the CDR3 plus reference TRBV4 and TRBJ2-5, the full variable domain is ETAVFQTPNYHVTQVGNEVSFNCKQTLGHDTMYWYKQDSKKLLKIMFSYNNKQLIVNETVPRRFSPQSSDKAHLNLRIKSVEPEDSAVYLCASSPGGADTQYFGPGTRLLVL.

With respect to this clone: Genes and germline are mouse. The sequence runs out 1 residue before the end of the CDR3; the remainder is reconstructed from the germline J gene. The chain has TRBV19 and TRBJ2-2; 8 positions agree with TRBD2. The CDR3 consists of 14 residues. The V and J ends lost 2 bases and 4 bases, in that order; junction bases with no gene match: 1. Germline V gene sequence: CDR1 FNHDT, CDR2 SITEND (reference sequence). The DNA read from the CDR3 is TGTGCCAGCAGTATGGGGGGGGCCACCGGGCAGCTCTAC. It encodes CASSMGGATGQLY. The whole CDR3 sequence is CASSMGGATGQLYF.

As concerns this clone: Each gene name is a mouse one. The read finishes 1 residue shy of the CDR3 end, and the germline J gene is used to complete it. The J gene is TRBJ1-2, the V gene TRBV1; 7 bases are shared with TRBD1. This CDR3 has 14 amino acids. Germline loops: CDR1 NSQYPW, CDR2 LRSPGD (reference sequence). J was trimmed by 0 bases and V by 3 bases; bases with no gene match: 1. CDR3 residues: CTCSATGANSDYTF. The CDR3 bases that were read are TGCACCTGCAGTGCCACAGGGGCAAACTCCGACTACACC.

In this sample, this clone turned up a few times. The germline and genes are mouse ones. Read sequence stops 1 residue before the CDR3 end, and the germline J gene provides the missing end. V gene TRBV5 combines with J gene TRBJ2-7; 7 bases map to TRBD1. CDR1 and CDR2 (germline): LGHNA, YNLKQL (reference sequence). This CDR3 is built from 13 residues. Germline trimming cut 0 bases from V and 4 bases from J; bases unmatched to any gene: 0. CDR3 region: CASSQDRGYEQYF. The sequenced CDR3 bases are TGTGCCAGCAGCCAAGACAGGGGGTATGAACAGTAC.

As regards this clone: The gene names given are mouse names. The read stops 1 residue short of the end of the CDR3; the missing end is completed from the germline J gene. The V call is TRBV13-3, the J call TRBJ2-5; the match to TRBD2 covers 8 bases. CDR1 is NNHDY and CDR2 is SYVADS in the germline V gene. V gave up 4 bases and J gave up 3 bases; unmatched junction bases: 4. This CDR3 region has 14 residues. CDR3 protein: CASSWGLVQDTQYF. The part of the CDR3 DNA that was read is TGTGCCAGCAGTTGGGGACTGGTACAAGACACCCAGTAC.

Note on this clone: The gene names here belong to mouse. The CDR3 is cut off 1 residue early in the read; its end comes from the germline J gene. The chain carries TRBV5 and TRBJ2-5; either TRBD1 or TRBD2 may supply D (5 bases each). V gave up 4 bases and J gave up 0 bases, with 11 bases separating them. The CDR3 totals 15 residues. The germline V gene has CDR1 LGHNA and CDR2 YNLKQL (reference sequence). The chain's CDR3 is CASSPRDPNQDTQYF. Partial CDR3 DNA: TGTGCCAGCAGCCCCCGGGACCCTAACCAAGACACCCAGTAC.

This clone was observed a handful of times. Mouse names are used for the genes. The read ends 1 residue shy of where the CDR3 ends; the end is completed using the germline J gene. The sample has other DNA sequences that encode this CDR3 too. The J gene is TRBJ1-5, the V gene TRBV1, with unresolved D. Germline CDR1 NSQYPW, CDR2 LRSPGD (reference sequence). V shed 0 bases and J shed 3 bases, with 3 bases lying between them. The CDR3 is 13 residues long. CDR3 DNA (partial): TGCACCTGCAGTGCAGATAGCAACCAGGCTCCGCTT. It yields the protein CTCSADSNQAPL. The whole CDR3 protein is CTCSADSNQAPLF. The entire variable domain, with the rest obtained from reference TRBV1 and TRBJ1-5, is as follows: VTLLEQNPRWRLVPRGQAVNLRCILKNSQYPWMSWYQQDLQKQLQWLFTLRSPGDKEVKSLPGADYLATRVTDTELRLQVANMSQGRTLYCTCSADSNQAPLFGEGTRLSVL.

Turning to this clone: Here the gene names and germline are mouse. The read stops 1 residue short of the end of the CDR3; the missing end is completed from the germline J gene. The rearrangement uses TRBV24 and TRBJ2-5; D remains unclear. Germline CDR1 reads KGHTA; CDR2 reads FRNEEI. Trimming shortened V by 0 bases and J by 6 bases, and 4 bases separated the two germline ends. This CDR3 is 12 amino acids long. The sequenced CDR3 bases are TGTGCCAGCAGTCTGTATGCGGACACCCAGTAC. Encoded protein: CASSLYADTQY. The entire CDR3 is CASSLYADTQYF.